This T cell receptor (beta chain) originates from a study of CD8 T cells in Susac syndrome. cDNA came from about 0.5 to 1 ug RNA primed by random hexamers. The CDR3 of TCR beta was amplified by immunoSEQ multiplex PCR across 54 Vbeta and 13 Jbeta. TCRdb reanalysed the immunoSEQ multiplex PCR reads using MiXCR and keeps one entry per CDR3 protein. The sample has about 180,000 distinct CDR3 sequences; roughly 94% are singletons. The CD8+ and CD4+ T cells were isolated magnetically using a negative isolation approach, whereas the TEMRA cells were enriched by FACS. This CDR3 is 13 amino acids long. With 1 base removed from V and 4 bases from J, the gap between germline ends came to 7 bases.

The clonotype comes from a human donor with Susac syndrome. The rearrangement joins TRBV12-3 or TRBV12-4 to TRBJ2-5; D is unresolved. Sequenced sample: CD4+ T cells from PBMCs. CDR3 bases: TGTGCCAGCAGTTTAGGCCAAAGAGAGACCCAGTACTTC. It is translated as CASSLGQRETQYF.